One and the same sample provided the 28 T cell receptor beta chains below, sequenced in a study of human T cells and chemical hapten exposure. The time point denotes: pre-sensitization, week 0. Treatment here: therapeutic diphenylcyclopropenone sensitization with weekly scalp DPC. TCRdb analysed the RACE reads with MiXCR anew, one entry per CDR3 protein. Among 350,000 to 400,000 distinct CDR3 sequences listed, roughly 5% were seen once. The sequencing used whole blood, collected in connection with sensitization to the hapten diphenylcyclopropenone (DPC). The receptors come from a woman aged 45-59 years with alopecia areata. Some clones in this sample may be carry-over from other donors' samples.

The V gene is TRBV4-1, the J gene TRBJ1-1; possible D gene TRBD1, 5 bases. The germline CDR1 and CDR2 sequences are MGHRA and YSYEKL. V was pared by 4 bases and J by 1 base, with 19 bases between. CDR3 size: 17 residues. The CDR3 region has the DNA TGCGCCAGCAGCCCCGTCGGGGCAGGAGCTCAGAACACTGAAGCTTTCTTT. The encoded protein is CASSPVGAGAQNTEAFF.

This clonotype was counted ten times or more. V gene TRBV20-1 combines with J gene TRBJ2-7, with D tentatively TRBD2 (5 bases). This CDR3 region has 13 residues. Germline CDR1 and CDR2: DFQATT and SNEGSKA (reference sequence). Trimming took off 3 bases at V and 0 bases at J, with 9 bases between the two ends. Here the CDR3 DNA reads TGCAGTGCTAGCGGGGAAGTCTCCTACGAGCAGTACTTC. This codes for CSASGEVSYEQYF.

The V and J genes are TRBV20-1 and TRBJ1-6; 7 bases match TRBD1. After removal of 5 bases from V and 7 bases from J, the junction contained 11 bases not matched to a gene. The CDR3 loop spans 15 amino acids. Germline V lookup: CDR1 DFQATT, CDR2 SNEGSKA (reference sequence). CDR3 amino acids: CSARREGAYNSPLHF. The CDR3 DNA sequence: TGCAGTGCTCGTCGGGAGGGGGCATACAATTCACCCCTCCACTTT.

The J gene is TRBJ2-3, the V gene TRBV7-2, with 7 bases matching TRBD1. Germline CDR1 reads SGHTA; CDR2 reads FQGNSA. This CDR3 has 15 residues. V lost 1 base, J lost 4 bases, and 5 bases stayed unmatched. The CDR3 spells CASSLVQGRADTQYF. The CDR3 coding sequence is TGTGCCAGCAGCTTAGTACAGGGGAGAGCAGATACGCAGTATTTT.

This clonotype has ten or more counts. The J gene is TRBJ1-4, the V gene TRBV7-9, with 9 bases matching TRBD1. This CDR3 has 14 residues. Germline V lookup: CDR1 SEHNR, CDR2 FQNEAQ (reference sequence). V was clipped by 7 bases and J by 8 bases; unmatched bases: 8. The CDR3 sequence is CASKRTGGGEKLFF. The CDR3 DNA sequence: TGTGCCAGCAAGAGAACAGGGGGCGGGGAAAAACTGTTTTTT. The full variable domain, its missing parts supplied by reference TRBV7-9 and TRBJ1-4, is DTGVSQNPRHKITKRGQNVTFRCDPISEHNRLYWYRQTLGQGPEFLTYFQNEAQLEKSRLLSDRFSAERPKGSFSTLEIQRTEQGDSAMYLCASKRTGGGEKLFFGSGTQLSVL.

In its sample, this clonotype was seen many times. Here the CDR3 DNA reads TGTGCCAGCACCCCATTTAGCAATCAGCCCCAGCATTTT. This encodes CASTPFSNQPQHF. The chain links TRBV6-6 to TRBJ1-5; D not resolved. Germline V CDR1 and CDR2: MNHNY, SVGAGI (reference sequence). This CDR3 has 13 residues. V was shortened by 7 bases and J by 0 bases, with 7 bases between the two germline ends.

This clonotype was seen at least ten times. The chain combines TRBV2 with TRBJ2-3; TRBD1 matches 7 bases. Germline-derived CDR1 and CDR2 are SNHLY and FYNNEI. There are 14 residues in the CDR3. V was clipped by 6 bases and J by 1 base; unmatched bases: 4. Here the CDR3 DNA reads TGTGCCAGCAGGAGGGGGCTTGGCACAGATACGCAGTATTTT. This sequence encodes CASRRGLGTDTQYF.

This clonotype was found a few times. The chain couples TRBV20-1 to TRBJ2-3; the D gene is possibly TRBD2 (7 bases). The V gene lost 0 bases and the J gene lost 6 bases, with 13 bases spanning the gap. This CDR3 has 14 residues. CDR1 DFQATT and CDR2 SNEGSKA come from the germline V gene (reference sequence). The chain's CDR3 is CSARDGGPADTQYF. CDR3 sequence (DNA): TGCAGTGCTAGAGACGGGGGGCCCGCGGATACGCAGTATTTT.

With regard to this clonotype: This is likely a read error, given that the CDR3 carries no conserved phenylalanine or tryptophan at its end. V is TRBV7-2 and J is TRBJ2-1, with D maybe TRBD1 (7 bases). The V end lost 2 bases, the J end lost 9 bases, and 11 bases lay between the germline ends. The CDR3 extends over 13 amino acids. Germline V gene data show CDR1 as SGHTA and CDR2 as FQGNSA. CDR3 protein: CASSLYRGGEQFL. Here the CDR3 DNA reads TGTGCCAGCAGCTTATACAGGGGAGGTGAGCAGTTCCTC.

This clonotype was detected many times. The rearrangement joins TRBV5-1 to TRBJ1-5; TRBD1 matches at 7 bases. Looked up from germline, CDR1 is SGHRS and CDR2 is YFSETQ. Unmatched junction bases numbered 6, after V lost 1 base and J lost 5 bases. CDR3 length: 15 residues. In nucleotides, the CDR3 is TGCGCCAGCAGCTTGAGTACAGGGGAGGATCAGCCCCAGCATTTT. Translating it yields CASSLSTGEDQPQHF.

This clonotype was seen at least ten times. CDR3 coding DNA: TGCAGCGTTGTTACCTTTGACAACAGCTACGAGCAGTACTTC. As protein: CSVVTFDNSYEQYF. This sequence joins TRBV29-1 and TRBJ2-7; D not certain. The germline V gene encodes CDR1 SQVTM and CDR2 ANQGSEA. The CDR3 length is 14 residues. Trimming took 4 bases from V and 3 from J, leaving 16 bases between them.

V is TRBV24-1 and J is TRBJ2-1; the D is unclear. Trimming pared 5 bases from V and 4 bases from J, leaving 8 bases between. This CDR3 contains 13 residues. The germline CDR1 and CDR2 sequences are KGHDR and SFDVKD. The CDR3 DNA follows: TGTGCCACCAGTGCCGACGGATACAATGAGCAGTTCTTC. This encodes CATSADGYNEQFF.

Comments on this clonotype: One end of the junction does not line up with germline, which may come from a read error. This chain uses TRBV12-3 or TRBV12-4 with TRBJ1-4; tentatively, D is TRBD1 (5 bases). The CDR3 totals 13 residues. CDR3 amino acids: CVSSVRAGEKLFF. CDR3 nucleotide sequence: TGTGTCAGCAGTGTCAGGGCTGGTGAAAAACTGTTTTTT.

As regards this clonotype: A single base separates this from a much larger clone, so it may be a read error. The chain joins TRBV6-5 to TRBJ2-5; D perhaps matches TRBD1 (6 bases). Trimming stripped 8 bases from V and 5 bases from J, with 12 bases between. This CDR3 comprises 12 residues. Germline CDR1 is MNHEY and CDR2 is SVGAGI. The CDR3 loop is CASYNRAETQYF. The CDR3 bases are TGTGCCAGCTACAACAGGGCGGAGACCCAGTACTTC.

This clonotype was counted many times. The rearrangement uses TRBV28 and TRBJ2-5; D is unclear. Deletions cut 1 base from V and 5 bases from J, with 11 bases between. The CDR3 contains 14 residues. Germline V gene sequence: CDR1 MDHEN, CDR2 SYDVKM. CDR3 coding DNA: TGTGCCAGCAGTTTATCCGGGCCCTCGGAGACCCAGTACTTC. This codes for CASSLSGPSETQYF.

The V and J genes are TRBV18 and TRBJ1-2, with a weak D call TRBD1 (6 bases). The V gene lost 3 bases and the J gene lost 0 bases, with 11 bases spanning the gap. The CDR3 sequence is 15 residues long. Germline V lookup: CDR1 KGHSH, CDR2 LQKENI. The CDR3 bases are TGTGCCAGCTCACCCAATCAGGGGACTAACTATGGCTACACCTTC. Translating it yields CASSPNQGTNYGYTF.

The V and J genes are TRBV6-2 or TRBV6-3 and TRBJ1-5; 7 bases align to TRBD1. CDR3 length: 13 residues. The V gene end was trimmed by 5 bases and the J gene end by 7 bases; junction bases not matched to a gene: 5. Germline CDR1 MNHEY, CDR2 SVGEGT. CDR3 region: CASSNPGGQPQHF. The CDR3 DNA reads as TGTGCCAGCAGTAATCCAGGGGGACAGCCCCAGCATTTT.

This chain uses TRBV20-1 with TRBJ1-3, with no clear D. Germline CDR1 DFQATT, CDR2 SNEGSKA (reference sequence). Between the trimmed V and J ends, which lost 6 bases and 3 bases, there was a span of 9 bases. The CDR3 length is 12 residues. Written as DNA, the CDR3 is TGCAGTGCAGTAGGATATGGAAACACCATATATTTT. Its protein product is CSAVGYGNTIYF.

The V and J genes are TRBV24-1 and TRBJ2-1, with 8 bases that match TRBD2. Germline V lookup: CDR1 KGHDR, CDR2 SFDVKD. The CDR3 runs to 19 residues. V shed 4 bases and J 0 bases; nucleotides not matched to a gene: 13. CDR3 in amino acids: CATSDFSPSGQSSYNEQFF. The DNA of the CDR3 is TGTGCCACCAGTGACTTTTCCCCTAGCGGGCAAAGCTCCTACAATGAGCAGTTCTTC.

This clonotype was seen repeatedly, ten times or more. This chain uses TRBV2 with TRBJ2-3; D gene ambiguous. The CDR3 extends over 15 amino acids. Trimming took 6 bases from V and 0 from J, leaving 13 bases between them. Germline V CDR1 and CDR2: SNHLY, FYNNEI. CDR3 sequence (DNA): TGTGCCAGCAGCAGTCAGAGTACTAGCACAGATACGCAGTATTTT. Translating it yields CASSSQSTSTDTQYF.

This clonotype was seen only a few times. The genes are TRBV7-2 and TRBJ2-2; 7 nucleotides match TRBD2. The germline gives CDR1 SGHTA, CDR2 FQGNSA. This CDR3 is built from 17 residues. V dropped 1 base and J dropped 5; count of bases not matched to a gene: 10. The CDR3 DNA is TGTGCCAGCAGCTTAGAAAGGCGCGGGAGAGTAACCGGGGAGCTGTTTTTT. It encodes CASSLERRGRVTGELFF.

This clonotype occurred many times. The chain employs TRBV2 and TRBJ2-3; 15 nucleotides line up with TRBD2. The germline V gene has CDR1 SNHLY and CDR2 FYNNEI. Germline trimming cut 6 bases from V and 3 bases from J; bases unmatched to any gene: 4. This CDR3 has 16 residues. DNA of the CDR3: TGTGCCAGCAGACGGACTAGCGGGAGGGTTACAGATACGCAGTATTTT. Translated: CASRRTSGRVTDTQYF.

Many counts were recorded for this clonotype. The chain carries TRBV6-5 and TRBJ2-7, with D maybe TRBD1 (6 bases). CDR1 is MNHEY, CDR2 SVGAGI, per germline. The CDR3 is made up of 17 amino acids. V shed 2 bases and J shed 1 base, with 18 bases lying between them. CDR3 sequence: CASSYPKGDKISYEQYF. The CDR3 DNA sequence: TGTGCCAGCAGTTACCCGAAGGGGGATAAAATATCCTACGAGCAGTACTTC.

The chain has TRBV29-1 and TRBJ2-4; D remains unclear. The CDR3 runs 12 residues. Trimming took off 3 bases at V and 6 bases at J, with 9 bases between the two ends. Germline CDR1 is SQVTM and CDR2 is ANQGSEA. CDR3 amino acids: CSVEEGTNIQYF. The CDR3 nucleotides are TGCAGCGTTGAGGAAGGCACAAACATTCAGTACTTC.

The chain links TRBV2 to TRBJ1-3; no definite D call. This CDR3 is built from 14 residues. Germline lookup yields CDR1 SNHLY and CDR2 FYNNEI. V was clipped by 6 bases and J by 1 base, with 10 bases between them. CDR3 in amino acids: CASRLPESGNTIYF. Here the CDR3 DNA reads TGTGCCAGCAGGCTCCCCGAATCTGGAAACACCATATATTTT.

In its sample, this clonotype was seen many times. The chain couples TRBV13 to TRBJ1-2; D is uncertain. The CDR3 extends over 15 amino acids. Trimming removed 5 bases from V and 6 bases from J, with 19 bases in between. CDR1 and CDR2 (germline): PRHDT, FYEKMQ (reference sequence). The CDR3 bases are TGTGCCAGCAGCCCGATGGACGGCCGTGTAGATGGCTACACCTTC. Translating it yields CASSPMDGRVDGYTF.

DNA for the CDR3: TGTGCCAGCAGCTTCCCCGGGCCCGGGGAGCTGTTTTTT. It is translated as CASSFPGPGELFF. The chain links TRBV7-2 to TRBJ2-2; D gene unclear. V lost 3 bases and J lost 6, with 8 bases in between. Germline CDR1 is SGHTA and CDR2 is FQGNSA. The CDR3 totals 13 residues.

In this sample, this clonotype turned up a few times. The chain is built from TRBV18 and TRBJ1-1, with a tentative D call TRBD1 (5 bases). CDR3 size: 15 residues. CDR1 is KGHSH and CDR2 is LQKENI in the germline V gene. V dropped 2 bases and J dropped 5 bases, with 15 bases sitting between them. The CDR3 nucleotides are TGTGCCAGCTCACCATCAGGGCTGAGGGAGACTGAAGCTTTCTTT. Translating it yields CASSPSGLRETEAFF.